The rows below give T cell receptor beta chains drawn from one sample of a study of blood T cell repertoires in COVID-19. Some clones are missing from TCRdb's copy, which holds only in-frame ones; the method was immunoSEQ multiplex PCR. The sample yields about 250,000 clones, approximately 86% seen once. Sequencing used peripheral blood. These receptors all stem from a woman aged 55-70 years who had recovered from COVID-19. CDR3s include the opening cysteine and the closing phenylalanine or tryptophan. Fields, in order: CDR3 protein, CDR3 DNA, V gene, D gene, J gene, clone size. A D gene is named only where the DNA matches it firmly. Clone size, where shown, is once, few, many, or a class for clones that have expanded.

CASSLETDRFF | TGCGCCAGCAGCTTGGAAACGGACAGGTTCTTC | TRBV5-1 | - | TRBJ2-1 | -
CASSSSGGPTGELFF | TGTGCCAGCAGCTCAAGCGGGGGTCCCACCGGGGAGCTGTTTTTT | TRBV6-4 | TRBD2 | TRBJ2-2 | -
CASSHLYAGELFF | TGCGCCAGCAGCCATTTATATGCCGGGGAGCTGTTTTTT | TRBV4-1 | - | TRBJ2-2 | -
CASRVADTQYF | TGTGCCAGCAGGGTAGCAGATACGCAGTATTTT | TRBV25-1 | - | TRBJ2-3 | -
CASRVQGYRETQYF | TGCGCCAGCAGGGTTCAGGGATATCGGGAGACCCAGTACTTC | TRBV5-1 | - | TRBJ2-5 | -
CASSSSGEKLFF | TGCGCCAGCAGCTCCTCAGGGGAAAAACTGTTTTTT | TRBV5-1 | - | TRBJ1-4 | -
CASSPRRNNYGYTF | TGTGCCAGCTCACCAAGGAGAAATAACTATGGCTACACCTTC | TRBV18 | - | TRBJ1-2 | -
CASSDQRGGEQFF | TGTGCCAGCAGTGATCAGCGGGGGGGCGAGCAGTTCTTC | TRBV6-4 | TRBD2 | TRBJ2-1 | -
CAIVQDRQETQYF | TGTGCCATAGTTCAAGACAGGCAAGAGACCCAGTACTTC | TRBV2 | - | TRBJ2-5 | -
CASSQNPGGEFEQYF | TGTGCCAGCAGCCAAAACCCGGGGGGAGAGTTCGAGCAGTACTTC | TRBV3-1/TRBV3-2 | TRBD2 | TRBJ2-7 | -
CASCRQESNTEAFF | TGTGCCAGTTGTAGACAGGAATCCAACACTGAAGCTTTCTTT | TRBV19 | - | TRBJ1-1 | -
CASAGQGARNTEAFF | TGTGCCTCCGCCGGACAGGGGGCGAGAAACACTGAAGCTTTCTTT | TRBV7-2 | TRBD1 | TRBJ1-1 | -
CASSVVQGVNEQFF | TGTGCCAGCAGCGTAGTTCAGGGTGTCAATGAGCAGTTCTTC | TRBV9 | - | TRBJ2-1 | -
CASSQGTSGSATDTQYF | TGTGCCAGCAGCCAAGGGACTAGCGGTTCTGCCACAGATACGCAGTATTTT | TRBV7-3 | TRBD2 | TRBJ2-3 | once
CASSQEVTVLRQPQHF | TGCGCCAGCAGCCAAGAAGTGACAGTCCTGCGACAGCCCCAGCATTTT | TRBV4-1 | - | TRBJ1-5 | many
CASSIGIQGAGELFF | TGTGCCAGTAGTATAGGGATACAGGGGGCCGGGGAGCTGTTTTTT | TRBV19 | TRBD1 | TRBJ2-2 | -
CASSYQWAPSYEQYF | TGTGCCAGCAGTTACCAATGGGCCCCTTCTTACGAGCAGTACTTC | TRBV6-5 | - | TRBJ2-7 | -
CASSLEQSLNEKLFF | TGTGCCAGCAGCTTAGAACAGAGCCTTAATGAAAAACTGTTTTTT | TRBV7-9 | - | TRBJ1-4 | -
CASSQDLMLNQPQHF | TGTGCCAGCAGCCAAGATCTAATGTTAAATCAGCCCCAGCATTTT | TRBV4-2 | - | TRBJ1-5 | -
CASSLDRNQPQHF | TGTGCCAGCAGCTTAGACAGGAATCAGCCCCAGCATTTT | TRBV7-2 | - | TRBJ1-5 | -
CSVDAPFPRPTDTQYF | TGCAGCGTTGACGCGCCTTTCCCGAGGCCCACAGATACGCAGTATTTT | TRBV29-1 | - | TRBJ2-3 | -
CASSPRPYEQYF | TGTGCCAGCTCACCCAGGCCCTACGAGCAGTACTTC | TRBV18 | - | TRBJ2-7 | -
CASRWGAGANNEQFF | TGTGCCAGCAGATGGGGGGCGGGGGCGAACAATGAGCAGTTCTTC | TRBV28 | - | TRBJ2-1 | -
CASSRRQGISYEQYF | TGTGCCAGCAGCCGAAGACAGGGTATCTCCTACGAGCAGTACTTC | TRBV7-8 | TRBD1 | TRBJ2-7 | -
CASSRTLNNQPQHF | TGTGCCAGCAGCCGGACATTGAATAATCAGCCCCAGCATTTT | TRBV6-5 | - | TRBJ1-5 | once
CASITPTAPEKLFF | TGTGCCAGCATCACTCCGACAGCTCCCGAAAAACTGTTTTTT | TRBV28 | - | TRBJ1-4 | -
CASSLQPEADLQYF | TGCGCCAGCAGCCTCCAGCCGGAGGCAGACCTACAGTACTTC | TRBV5-1 | - | TRBJ2-7 | -
CASSERGGDGEQYF | TGTGCCAGCAGTGAACGTGGGGGGGATGGAGAGCAGTACTTC | TRBV6-1 | TRBD2 | TRBJ2-7 | -